The rows below give T cell receptor beta chains drawn from one sample of a study of blood T cell repertoires in COVID-19. Method: immunoSEQ multiplex PCR; TCRdb's copy keeps in-frame clones and lacks some. Here the sample spans some 160,000 clones, approximately 87% being singletons. The sample taken for sequencing was peripheral blood. Every receptor here comes from a woman in her seventies with acute or convalescent COVID-19. Both conserved end residues are part of each CDR3. The D gene is left open where the match is weak. Clone size is not always given. Where it is, it says once, few, many or a class for expanded clones.

.,TRBV4-3,.,TRBJ2-7,CASSPEGGASSYEQYF,TGCGCCAGCAGCCCGGAGGGAGGCGCGAGCTCCTACGAGCAGTACTTC
once,TRBV6-5,.,TRBJ2-5,CASSHRGARQETQYF,TGTGCCAGCAGCCACCGGGGGGCCCGACAAGAGACCCAGTACTTC
.,TRBV6-6,.,TRBJ1-1,CASSYGGQNTEAFF,TGTGCCAGCAGTTACGGTGGACAGAACACTGAAGCTTTCTTT
.,TRBV15,TRBD1,TRBJ1-2,CATSSGGQGIIYGYTF,TGTGCCACCAGCAGCGGTGGACAGGGGATAATCTATGGCTACACCTTC
.,TRBV30,.,TRBJ2-3,CAWSEGSTDTQYF,TGTGCCTGGAGCGAGGGCAGCACAGATACGCAGTATTTT
few,TRBV19,.,TRBJ1-5,CASSIGGGQGSQPQHF,TGTGCCAGTAGTATAGGGGGAGGGCAGGGAAGCCAGCCCCAGCATTTT
.,TRBV7-2,TRBD2,TRBJ2-7,CASSLTAGGTYEQYF,TGTGCCAGCAGCCTGACGGCGGGAGGCACCTACGAGCAGTACTTC
.,TRBV12-5,TRBD1,TRBJ1-1,CASGTTTGYGSVNTEAFF,TGTGCTAGTGGTACAACGACAGGGTACGGGTCGGTGAACACTGAAGCTTTCTTT
.,TRBV29-1,.,TRBJ1-2,CSVVDPGYGYTF,TGCAGCGTTGTTGACCCGGGCTATGGCTACACCTTC
.,TRBV7-2,TRBD1,TRBJ1-2,CASSRDRDGGYTF,TGTGCCAGCAGCCGGGACAGGGATGGGGGCTACACCTTC
.,TRBV4-2,.,TRBJ2-5,CASSQEAQGVRETQYF,TGTGCCAGCAGCCAAGAGGCACAGGGTGTGAGGGAGACCCAGTACTTC
.,TRBV7-2,.,TRBJ1-2,CASSPDSYGYTF,TGTGCCAGCAGCCCGGACAGCTATGGCTACACCTTC
few,TRBV20-1,TRBD2,TRBJ2-7,CSASSPGTSGSLYEQYF,TGCAGTGCTAGTTCGCCCGGGACTAGCGGGAGTTTGTACGAGCAGTACTTC
once,TRBV24-1,.,TRBJ1-5,CATSDRGSLRNQPQHF,TGTGCCACCAGTGACCGAGGGAGCCTGCGGAATCAGCCCCAGCATTTT
.,TRBV7-3,.,TRBJ2-3,CASSVGGSDTQYF,TGTGCCAGCAGTGTCGGGGGTTCAGATACGCAGTATTTT
.,TRBV7-6,.,TRBJ1-1,CASSRQSLNTEAFF,TGTGCCAGCAGCCGACAGTCGTTGAACACTGAAGCTTTCTTT
.,TRBV4-2,.,TRBJ2-7,CASSQERDYEQYF,TGTGCCAGCAGCCAAGAACGGGACTACGAGCAGTACTTC
few,TRBV5-1,TRBD2,TRBJ2-7,CASSLGGLAGLYEQYF,TGCGCCAGCAGCTTGGGGGGACTAGCGGGACTCTACGAGCAGTACTTC
.,TRBV19,TRBD2,TRBJ2-1,CASSIDASGGSYNEQFF,TGTGCCAGTAGTATAGATGCTAGCGGGGGCTCCTACAATGAGCAGTTCTTC
.,TRBV28,.,TRBJ1-5,CASSFAVSNQPQHF,TGTGCCAGCAGTTTTGCAGTAAGCAATCAGCCCCAGCATTTT
few,TRBV2,.,TRBJ1-1,CASRPRARMNTEAFF,TGTGCCAGCAGGCCCAGAGCGAGGATGAACACTGAAGCTTTCTTT
few,TRBV5-4,.,TRBJ1-1,CASSSQGSRGEAFF,TGTGCCAGCAGCTCTCAGGGGTCTCGCGGTGAAGCTTTCTTT
.,TRBV7-9,.,TRBJ2-3,CASSTLTDTQYF,TGTGCCAGCAGTACTCTCACAGATACGCAGTATTTT
.,TRBV27,TRBD2,TRBJ2-7,CASHQLAGEGEQYF,TGTGCCAGCCATCAACTAGCGGGTGAGGGCGAGCAGTACTTC
.,TRBV14,TRBD1,TRBJ2-6,CASSQETGLFVGGANVLTF,TGTGCCAGCAGCCAAGAGACAGGGCTATTCGTCGGGGGGGCCAACGTCCTGACTTTC
.,TRBV18,.,TRBJ1-2,CASSPRGGSDYGYTF,TGTGCCAGCTCACCACGGGGGGGGTCCGACTATGGCTACACCTTC
.,TRBV4-1,TRBD1,TRBJ1-6,CASSQDSRTGDSPLHF,TGCGCCAGCAGCCAAGATTCACGGACAGGGGACTCACCCCTCCACTTT
.,TRBV7-8,.,TRBJ1-2,CASSRDFSGYTF,TGTGCCAGCAGCCGGGACTTTAGTGGCTACACCTTC
.,TRBV7-2,.,TRBJ2-3,CASSLGTDITDTQYF,TGTGCCAGCAGCTTAGGGACGGACATTACAGATACGCAGTATTTT
once,TRBV24-1,TRBD1,TRBJ1-2,CATSTGTAYGYTF,TGTGCCACCAGTACTGGGACAGCCTATGGCTACACCTTC
.,TRBV7-8,TRBD2,TRBJ2-2,CASSDRLAGVPGELFF,TGTGCCAGCAGCGACCGACTAGCGGGAGTCCCCGGGGAGCTGTTTTTT
.,TRBV10-3,TRBD2,TRBJ2-1,CATGGGGTVNEQFF,TGTGCCACGGGAGGCGGAGGAACAGTCAATGAGCAGTTCTTC
.,TRBV10-2,TRBD2,TRBJ2-2,CASSVAGGTNTGELFF,TGCGCCAGCAGTGTCGCGGGGGGCACGAACACCGGGGAGCTGTTTTTT
.,TRBV7-9,TRBD2,TRBJ2-3,CASSLEREWDTQYF,TGTGCCAGCAGCTTAGAGCGGGAGTGGGATACGCAGTATTTT
once,TRBV4-3,TRBD2,TRBJ2-5,CASSPRWGGSQETQYF,TGCGCCAGCAGCCCCCGCTGGGGGGGGTCTCAAGAGACCCAGTACTTC
.,TRBV10-2,.,TRBJ2-5,CASSSYGQLGETQYF,TGCGCCAGCAGCTCCTACGGACAGTTGGGGGAGACCCAGTACTTC
.,TRBV25-1,.,TRBJ1-2,CASSEYLSGYTF,TGTGCCAGCAGTGAATACCTAAGCGGCTACACCTTC